The entry that follows covers one T cell receptor beta chain sequence. The entry originates in a study of CD8 T cells in Susac syndrome. The healthy controls were matched to patients by age and sex. The TEMRA cells underwent FACS enrichment, while the CD8+ and CD4+ T cells underwent negative isolation. Germline CDR1 is SQVTM and CDR2 is ANQGSEA. CDR3 length equals 13 residues. V was pared by 7 bases and J by 0 bases, with 12 bases between. Reverse transcription of roughly 0.5 to 1 ug RNA used random hexamers. MiXCR, run by TCRdb on the immunoSEQ multiplex PCR reads, gives a single entry per CDR3 protein. Of around 130,000 distinct CDR3 sequences in the sample, nearly 95% are singletons; the top ten hold 0.12%.

The clonotype originates from a human donor in good health. Specimen: CD4+ T cells from PBMCs. The chain joins TRBV29-1 to TRBJ2-5; the D is unclear. For the CDR3, the DNA is TGCAGCGCAGACACCCAGTACCAAGAGACCCAGTACTTC. Translated: CSADTQYQETQYF.